Listed here are 20 T cell receptor beta chains from one sample, sequenced in a study of CD8+ T cells in alopecia areata. Noted treatment: oral pan-JAK inhibitor, 5-10 mg twice daily. The authors extracted RNA and reverse transcribed it into cDNA as the sequencing template. Only in-frame clones appear in the TCRdb table, and some are missing; sequencing was by immunoSEQ multiplex PCR. This sample has about 210,000 clones, with roughly 56% found just once. The sample here was CD4+ T cells sorted from blood, taken at week 4, from a patient treated with tofacitinib. The origin of the receptors is a human donor with alopecia areata.

A remark on this clone: The same CDR3 arises from other DNA sequences in this sample as well. The genes are TRBV29-1 and TRBJ1-1; D is unresolved. Trimming removed 6 bases at V and 0 bases at J, with 11 bases between. CDR3 size: 13 residues. CDR1 SQVTM and CDR2 ANQGSEA come from the germline V gene. DNA for the CDR3: TGCAGCGTGGGCGGGCAGTTGAACACTGAAGCTTTCTTT. Translation gives CSVGGQLNTEAFF.

V and J are TRBV6-5 and TRBJ2-3, with 7 bases matching TRBD2. V gave up 0 bases and J gave up 3 bases; unmatched junction bases: 3. Germline V gives CDR1 MNHEY, CDR2 SVGAGI. The CDR3 is 15 amino acids. The CDR3 DNA reads as TGTGCCAGCAGTTACTCGGGCGGGGGAACAGATACGCAGTATTTT. Amino acid sequence: CASSYSGGGTDTQYF.

This clone was counted between two and nine times. The gene calls are TRBV7-9 and TRBJ1-2, with TRBD1 identical over 10 bases. Germline V gene lookup returns CDR1 SEHNR and CDR2 FQNEAQ (reference sequence). Trimming took 5 bases from V and 2 from J; bases not matched to a gene: 8. The CDR3 runs 16 residues. CDR3 amino acids: CASSPLGTGENYGYTF. The CDR3 DNA follows: TGTGCCAGCAGCCCTCTGGGGACAGGGGAAAACTATGGCTACACCTTC.

V usage is TRBV4-3 and J usage is TRBJ2-1; 9 bases agree with TRBD2. V was pared by 0 bases and J by 8 bases, with 8 bases of the junction left unmatched. Germline assignment: CDR1 LGHNA and CDR2 YSLEER. The CDR3 contains 16 residues. CDR3 coding DNA: TGCGCCAGCAGCCAAGAGGCGGGGGGGCTTTGGGATGAGCAGTTCTTC. It codes for CASSQEAGGLWDEQFF.

This clone was detected once. As DNA, the CDR3 is TGTGCCAGCAGCTTAGCTTCCGGGGGTTTGGCCGAGCAGTACTTC. Its protein product is CASSLASGGLAEQYF. The rearrangement uses TRBV11-2 and TRBJ2-7; tentative D call: TRBD2 (6 bases). V was clipped by 1 base and J by 6 bases, with 16 bases between them. From germline, CDR1 is SGHAT and CDR2 FQNNGV. The CDR3 has 15 residues.

This chain links TRBV30 with TRBJ1-6; 7 bases agree with TRBD1. CDR3 length equals 14 residues. The germline CDR1 and CDR2 sequences are GTSNPN and SVGIG (reference sequence). The ends lost 0 bases at V and 9 bases at J; junction bases unmatched: 5. The CDR3 loop reads CAWSVQGRVSPLHF. The DNA of the CDR3 is TGTGCCTGGAGTGTACAGGGGCGTGTTTCACCCCTCCACTTT.

The rearrangement uses TRBV29-1 and TRBJ2-3; D gene uncertain. Looked up from germline, CDR1 is SQVTM and CDR2 is ANQGSEA. The CDR3 contains 11 residues. Trimming took 6 bases from V and 5 from J, leaving 9 bases between them. The CDR3: CSVNLGDTQYF. In DNA form, the CDR3 reads TGCAGCGTGAACCTGGGAGATACGCAGTATTTT.

This clone has at least ten counts. The J gene is TRBJ2-5, the V gene TRBV10-3; either TRBD1 or TRBD2 may supply D (5 bases each). Per the germline V gene, CDR1 is ENHRY and CDR2 is SYGVKD. The CDR3 sequence is 13 residues long. V was cut by 5 bases and J by 4 bases, with 11 bases left in between. The CDR3 DNA reads TGTGCCATCAGTAGAGGGGTTTCAGAGACCCAGTACTTC. Amino acids: CAISRGVSETQYF.

This clone is a singleton in its sample. This sequence joins TRBV11-2 and TRBJ2-3, with D perhaps TRBD1 or TRBD2 (5 bases each). The CDR3 consists of 16 residues. Germline CDR1 reads SGHAT; CDR2 reads FQNNGV. V was trimmed by 0 bases and J by 1 base, leaving 11 bases between them. CDR3 sequence: CASSLDRGRGTDTQYF. CDR3 in DNA: TGTGCCAGCAGCTTAGATCGGGGCAGAGGCACAGATACGCAGTATTTT.

The chain has TRBV18 and TRBJ2-1; no firm D call. There are 15 residues in the CDR3. The germline V gene encodes CDR1 KGHSH and CDR2 LQKENI. Trimming left V 2 bases short and J 4 bases short, with 12 bases between. CDR3: CASSPKQKSYNEQFF. Here the CDR3 DNA reads TGTGCCAGCTCACCAAAACAGAAAAGTTACAATGAGCAGTTCTTC. Looking up the rest from reference TRBV18 and TRBJ2-1 gives the full variable domain: NAGVMQNPRHLVRRRGQEARLRCSPMKGHSHVYWYRQLPEEGLKFMVYLQKENIIDESGMPKERFSAEFPKEGPSILRIQQVVRGDSAAYFCASSPKQKSYNEQFFGPGTRLTVL.

This chain uses TRBV27 with TRBJ2-7; D call uncertain. Germline CDR1 MNHEY, CDR2 SMNVEV (reference sequence). Between the trimmed V and J ends, which lost 5 bases and 2 bases, there was a span of 13 bases. This CDR3 is 14 amino acids long. CDR3 sequence: CASSIRRNPYEQYF. The DNA for the CDR3 is TGTGCCAGCAGTATTCGACGGAATCCCTACGAGCAGTACTTC.

This chain joins TRBV12-2 and TRBJ2-5; the table calls TRBD1, which could not be checked here. TRBV12-2 represents a pseudogene. The CDR3 contains 16 residues. CDR3 region: CASRLEGQVGQETQYF. CDR3 coding DNA: TGTGCAAGTCGCTTAGAGGGACAGGTGGGACAAGAGACCCAGTACTTC.

Details on this clone: This specimen includes other DNA sequences encoding the same CDR3. The genes are TRBV5-1 and TRBJ1-1; D may be TRBD1 (6 bases). The germline V gene encodes CDR1 SGHRS and CDR2 YFSETQ. The CDR3 spans 13 residues. The germline V and J ends were trimmed by 4 bases and 2 bases, with 9 bases remaining between them. This CDR3 reads CASSLDSNTEAFF. The CDR3 DNA sequence: TGCGCCAGCAGCCTGGACAGCAACACTGAAGCTTTCTTT.

This clone was found a few times. The CDR3 here is CASGWTGELFF. The CDR3 nucleotides are TGTGCTAGTGGATGGACCGGGGAGCTGTTTTTT. The chain joins TRBV12-5 to TRBJ2-2, with D uncertain. V lost 6 bases, J lost 5 bases, and 4 bases lay in between. This CDR3 region has 11 residues. CDR1 and CDR2 from the germline V gene are LGHNT and FRNRAP.

There are a few counts of this clone. The chain is built from TRBV6-1 and TRBJ2-1, with 12 positions matching TRBD2. Germline V gene lookup returns CDR1 MNHNS and CDR2 SASEGT. V shed 5 bases, J shed 3 bases, and the junction held 2 bases outside the gene matches. The CDR3 sequence is 15 residues long. The CDR3 is CASSLAGGFYNEQFF. The CDR3 DNA reads as TGTGCCAGCAGTCTAGCGGGGGGGTTCTACAATGAGCAGTTCTTC.

CDR3 nucleotides: TGTGCCAGCAGCCTTGACAGCTCTGGGGCCAACGTCCTGACTTTC. This translates into CASSLDSSGANVLTF. The J gene is TRBJ2-6, the V gene TRBV27; maybe TRBD1 (5 bases). Trimming left V 6 bases short and J 0 bases short, with 9 bases between. CDR1 and CDR2 from the germline V gene are MNHEY and SMNVEV (reference sequence). The CDR3 sequence is 15 residues long.

A note on this clone: Other nucleotide sequences from this sample produce the same CDR3. The V gene is TRBV30, the J gene TRBJ1-5; TRBD1 matches at 8 bases. The CDR3 length is 14 residues. The germline gives CDR1 GTSNPN, CDR2 SVGIG (reference sequence). J was trimmed by 5 bases and V by 0 bases; bases with no gene match: 3. CDR3 protein: CAWSVGQGHQPQHF. The CDR3 region has the DNA TGTGCCTGGAGTGTCGGACAGGGACATCAGCCCCAGCATTTT.

The chain couples TRBV29-1 to TRBJ2-3, with 7 bases identical to TRBD1. Germline CDR1 and CDR2: SQVTM and ANQGSEA. The CDR3 has 13 residues. The trim removed 7 bases at V and 6 bases at J, leaving 10 bases unmatched. The CDR3 nucleotides are TGCAGCGCCAACCGACAGGGTGGGGATACGCAGTATTTT. Protein sequence: CSANRQGGDTQYF.

The genes are TRBV7-2 and TRBJ2-6, with 7 positions matching TRBD1. J lost 4 bases, V lost 6 bases, and 6 bases had no gene match. CDR3 length equals 15 residues. Germline CDR1 reads SGHTA; CDR2 reads FQGNSA. The CDR3: CASRSTGYGANVLTF. In DNA, the CDR3 is TGTGCCAGCAGATCGACAGGGTACGGGGCCAACGTCCTGACTTTC. Based on the CDR3 plus reference TRBV7-2 and TRBJ2-6, the full variable domain is GAGVSQSPSNKVTEKGKDVELRCDPISGHTALYWYRQSLGQGLEFLIYFQGNSAPDKSGLPSDRFSAERTGGSVSTLTIQRTQQEDSAVYLCASRSTGYGANVLTFGAGSRLTVL.

A few counts support this clone. This rearrangement joins TRBV4-3 to TRBJ1-2, with D perhaps matching TRBD1 (6 bases). This CDR3 comprises 14 residues. Per germline, CDR1 LGHNA and CDR2 YSLEER. V lost 4 bases, J lost 6 bases, and 15 bases lay in between. The CDR3 spells CASSRERTVDGYTF. DNA for the CDR3: TGCGCCAGCAGCCGAGAAAGGACAGTCGATGGCTACACCTTC.